This is a list of T cell receptor beta chains from one sample in a study of cytomegalovirus exposure and HLA in healthy donors. Sequencing was performed with immunoSEQ multiplex PCR; in TCRdb, only in-frame clones are kept and a portion is missing. This sample yields about 88,000 clones, of which 85% to 90% are seen a single time; around 2.5% belongs to the top ten. The sequencing sample was made of PBMCs. All receptors derive from a man between 18 and 29 years old in good health and CMV-seronegative. Both conserved end residues are part of each CDR3. A D gene is named only where the DNA matches it firmly. Not every row has a clone size; where given, it reads once, few, many or a size class.

j_call	v_call	clone_size	cdr3_length	d_call	cdr3_nt	cdr3_aa
TRBJ2-7	TRBV4-3	.	14	.	TGCGCCAGCAGCCAGTCAGGACTGGCACACGAGCAGTACTTC	CASSQSGLAHEQYF
TRBJ1-1	TRBV5-1	.	14	.	TGCGCCAGCAGGGTCGACAGCCTGAACACTGAAGCTTTCTTT	CASRVDSLNTEAFF
TRBJ2-1	TRBV7-2	.	16	TRBD2	TGTGCCAGCAGCTTACCGGTACTAGCGGCTTACAATGAGCAGTTCTTC	CASSLPVLAAYNEQFF
TRBJ2-1	TRBV6-1	.	14	.	TGTGCCAGCAGTAGGGCAGGGCCCTACAATGAGCAGTTCTTC	CASSRAGPYNEQFF
TRBJ2-1	TRBV7-9	.	19	TRBD2	TGTGCCAGCAGCTTAGTAGGCGGGAGGGACCTAAAGCGCGACAATGAGCAGTTCTTC	CASSLVGGRDLKRDNEQFF
TRBJ2-3	TRBV7-9	once	16	TRBD2	TGTTCCAGCAGCTTGTCTAGCGGGAGTAGCACAGATACGCAGTATTTT	CSSSLSSGSSTDTQYF
TRBJ1-2	TRBV6-6	.	15	.	TGTGCCAGCAGTTACTCCGACGGCCTTTCGGGAGGCTACACCTTC	CASSYSDGLSGGYTF
TRBJ1-2	TRBV2	few	13	.	TGTGCCAGCACCGAGGGTACTAACTATGGCTACACCTTC	CASTEGTNYGYTF
TRBJ1-2	TRBV6-5	.	14	.	TGTGCCAGCAAGGAGGGCCCAGCTAACTATGGCTACACCTTC	CASKEGPANYGYTF
TRBJ1-1	TRBV28	.	15	.	TGTGCCAGCAGGCTAGGCCCCCGTCAGAACACTGAAGCTTTCTTT	CASRLGPRQNTEAFF
TRBJ1-1	TRBV27	.	15	.	TGTGCCAGCGCGGTGACAGGAACAATGAACACTGAAGCTTTCTTT	CASAVTGTMNTEAFF
TRBJ2-2	TRBV10-2	.	13	TRBD2	TGCGCCAGCAGTGAGAAGGGACTAGATGAGCTGTTTTTT	CASSEKGLDELFF
TRBJ2-7	TRBV11-1	.	16	TRBD2	TGTGCCAGCAGCATAAGCCCCGGGACTACCCTCTACGAGCAGTACTTC	CASSISPGTTLYEQYF
TRBJ1-1	TRBV21-1	.	16	.	TGTGCCAGCAGCAAAGAGAGATGGGGGCCGTCCACTGAAGCTTTCTTT	CASSKERWGPSTEAFF
TRBJ2-7	TRBV28	.	16	.	TGTGCCAGCAGTGTGCCCGGAGGGAGAGGGTTCTACGAGCAGTACTTC	CASSVPGGRGFYEQYF
TRBJ2-7	TRBV4-1	.	14	.	TGCGCCAGCAGCCAACTCCACCCTACGAACGAGCAGTACTTC	CASSQLHPTNEQYF